This paragraph covers one T cell receptor beta chain sequence. Its target is unknown. The data were taken from a study of cytomegalovirus exposure and HLA in healthy donors. Whole-study context: The same platform was used for the 100 to 150 validation repertoires and the approximately 700 first-cohort repertoires, a later analysis reported.

The donors were part of the validation cohort, which consisted of roughly 110 subjects and was separate from the first cohort of 666 subjects. Assay: immunoSEQ multiplex PCR; the TCRdb copy retains only in-frame clones and omits some. The sample holds over 100,000 clones, 89% seen once. Study observations and caveats: With high specificity and sensitivity, the classifier reportedly diagnosed cytomegalovirus status. Among TCR beta chains, those listed as cytomegalovirus-associated numbered around 160.

Germline trimming cut 1 base from V and 5 bases from J; bases unmatched to any gene: 8. The germline gives CDR1 SGHTA, CDR2 FQGNSA. CDR3 length: 17 residues. The rearrangement joins TRBV7-2 to TRBJ2-2; 9 bases align to TRBD1. This sequence originates from a woman younger than 35 in good health and CMV-seronegative. Sequenced: PBMCs. CDR3 loop: CASSLEGTGYHTGELFF. CDR3 DNA sequence: TGTGCCAGCAGCTTAGAGGGGACAGGGTATCATACCGGGGAGCTGTTTTTT.